This T cell receptor (beta chain) originates from a study of cytomegalovirus exposure and HLA in healthy donors. About the research overall: Falling in the Caucasian-associated ancestry cluster were about four fifths of approximately 410 genotyped donors. Points from the study as a whole: Researchers reported that three CMV-associated chains were confirmed in vitro as CMV antigen-specific. Upon later analysis, TCR association rates were observed to vary by HLA locus, being highest for DRB1 and lowest for HLA-C. There was a cluster of highly shared sequence variants that was likely a sequencing artifact.

A note on this clone: Its antigen remains unknown.

The PCR ran on 60 Vbeta and 13 Jbeta primers. Sequencing used immunoSEQ multiplex PCR; TCRdb keeps in-frame clones, though not all of them. The data show 55,000 to 70,000 clones, 75% to 80% seen once. The CDR3 sequence is 13 residues long. V was clipped by 6 bases and J by 7 bases; unmatched bases: 7. Germline CDR1 MNHEY, CDR2 SVGAGI. The V gene is TRBV6-5, the J gene TRBJ1-2; 8 positions agree with TRBD1. The material sequenced was PBMCs. The receptor was isolated from a man aged 18 to 29 in good health and CMV-seropositive. CDR3 region: CASSPHRGGGYTF. The DNA for the CDR3 is TGTGCCAGCAGCCCACACAGGGGGGGTGGCTACACCTTC.